Following are 8 T cell receptor beta chains from one sample sequenced in a study of blood T cell repertoires in COVID-19. Clones were sequenced by immunoSEQ multiplex PCR, and TCRdb holds only the in-frame ones, with some missing. The sample lists 130,000 to 150,000 clones, roughly 79% occurring once. What was sequenced was peripheral blood. The origin of the receptors is a man aged 50 to 59 with active or convalescent COVID-19.

This rearrangement joins TRBV7-3 to TRBJ2-2; 10 nucleotides line up with TRBD2. The germline CDR1 and CDR2 sequences are SGHTA and FQGTGA. The V segment lost 1 base and the J segment 5 bases; nucleotides outside the gene matches: 7. The CDR3 spans 17 residues. The CDR3 loop reads CASSLNVAGGRTGELFF. The CDR3 DNA sequence: TGTGCCAGCAGCTTAAACGTAGCGGGAGGACGAACCGGGGAGCTGTTTTTT. Full variable domain (rest looked up from reference TRBV7-3 and TRBJ2-2): GAGVSQTPSNKVTEKGKYVELRCDPISGHTALYWYRQSLGQGPEFLIYFQGTGAADDSGLPNDRFFAVRPEGSVSTLKIQRTERGDSAVYLCASSLNVAGGRTGELFFGEGSRLTVL.

The V gene is TRBV20-1, the J gene TRBJ2-1; D gene uncertain. V lost 2 bases to trimming and J lost 8 bases, with 7 bases between them. The CDR3 has 11 amino acids. CDR1 and CDR2 from the germline V gene are DFQATT and SNEGSKA (reference sequence). CDR3 residues: CSARHADEQFF. The CDR3 DNA is TGCAGTGCTAGACACGCGGATGAGCAGTTCTTC.

This clone was seen a few times. V is TRBV27 and J is TRBJ1-5; possibly TRBD1 for D (6 bases). The CDR3 is made up of 14 amino acids. Trimming pared 2 bases from V and 7 bases from J, leaving 12 bases between. Germline-derived CDR1 and CDR2 are MNHEY and SMNVEV (reference sequence). Written as DNA, the CDR3 is TGTGCCAGCAGTTTAACACAGGGCGGCCAGCCCCAGCATTTT. This sequence encodes CASSLTQGGQPQHF.

This clone was counted a few times. The V gene is TRBV30, the J gene TRBJ2-7; TRBD2 is a possible D gene (6 bases). The CDR3 runs to 16 residues. Trimming cost V 0 bases and J 1 base, with 16 bases left between them. Germline-derived CDR1 and CDR2 are GTSNPN and SVGIG (reference sequence). The CDR3, as DNA: TGTGCCTGGAGTGTATACGGGGGAGGACTTTCCTACGAGCAGTACTTC. This translates into CAWSVYGGGLSYEQYF.

This clone was counted a single time. The chain uses TRBV5-4 and TRBJ2-7; D might be TRBD2 (6 bases). This CDR3 comprises 13 residues. With 3 bases removed from V and 4 bases from J, the gap between germline ends came to 11 bases. CDR1 is SGHNT, CDR2 YYREEE, per germline (reference sequence). This CDR3 reads CASSWDLLYEQYF. The CDR3 DNA follows: TGTGCCAGCAGCTGGGACTTACTTTACGAGCAGTACTTC.

The chain employs TRBV18 and TRBJ2-7; D possibly corresponds to TRBD2 (5 bases). This CDR3 has 12 amino acids. Germline CDR1 and CDR2: KGHSH and LQKENI. Trimming left V 6 bases short and J 3 bases short, with 9 bases between. CDR3 amino acids: CASSRTSYEQYF. DNA for the CDR3: TGTGCCAGCTCCCGCACTAGCTACGAGCAGTACTTC.

The chain has TRBV28 and TRBJ2-1; possibly TRBD2 for D (6 bases). This CDR3 has 18 residues. V lost 3 bases and J lost 7, with 25 bases in between. Germline assignment: CDR1 MDHEN and CDR2 SYDVKM. The CDR3 sequence is CASSFLDLYSGGGNEQFF. DNA of the CDR3: TGTGCCAGCAGTTTTCTAGATTTATATAGCGGTGGGGGTAATGAGCAGTTCTTC.

The V gene is TRBV6-5, the J gene TRBJ2-2; tentative D call: TRBD2 (6 bases). Germline values: CDR1 MNHEY, CDR2 SVGAGI. CDR3 length equals 14 residues. The V gene lost 3 bases and the J gene lost 6 bases, with 11 bases spanning the gap. The CDR3 coding sequence is TGTGCCAGCAGTTATGTACTAGCCCCCGGGGAGCTGTTTTTT. As protein: CASSYVLAPGELFF.